This T cell receptor beta chain stems from a study of memory CD4+ T cells and cytomegalovirus serostatus. Sequencing used immunoSEQ multiplex PCR; TCRdb keeps in-frame clones, though not all of them. The repertoire holds roughly 56,000 clones, roughly 82% seen once, with over 0.35% in the top ten. Single viable CD3+CD4+CD8-CD45RO+ cells were sorted as the memory CD4+ T cells. Germline V CDR1 and CDR2: SQVTM, ANQGSEA. This CDR3 has 17 residues. With 2 bases removed from V and 2 bases from J, the gap between germline ends came to 19 bases. The material sequenced was memory CD4+ T cells from blood. The TCR comes from an adult in good health and CMV-seronegative. This chain joins TRBV29-1 and TRBJ2-1; D is possibly TRBD2 (6 bases). This chain's CDR3 is CSVEIYGLARPYNEQFF. CDR3 nucleotides: TGCAGCGTTGAAATCTACGGGCTAGCGCGTCCCTACAATGAGCAGTTCTTC.